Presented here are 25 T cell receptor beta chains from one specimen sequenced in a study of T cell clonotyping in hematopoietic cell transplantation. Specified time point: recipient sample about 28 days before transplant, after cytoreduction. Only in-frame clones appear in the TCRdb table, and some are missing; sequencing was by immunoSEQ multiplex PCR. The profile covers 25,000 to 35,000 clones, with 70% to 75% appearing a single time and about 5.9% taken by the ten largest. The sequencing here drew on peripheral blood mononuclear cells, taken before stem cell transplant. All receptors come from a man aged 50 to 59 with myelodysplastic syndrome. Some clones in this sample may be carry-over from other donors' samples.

DNA of the CDR3: TGTGCCAGTGGGGGGCTGGGGTCCGGGGAGCTGTTTTTT. Protein sequence: CASGGLGSGELFF. The V call is TRBV6-5, the J call TRBJ2-2; D may correspond to TRBD1 or TRBD2 (6 bases each). V was pared by 9 bases and J by 6 bases, with 14 bases between. Germline loops: CDR1 MNHEY, CDR2 SVGAGI. The CDR3 runs 13 residues.

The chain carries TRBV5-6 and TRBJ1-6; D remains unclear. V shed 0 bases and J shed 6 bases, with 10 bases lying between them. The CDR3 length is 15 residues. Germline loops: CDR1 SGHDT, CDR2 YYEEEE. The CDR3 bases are TGTGCCAGCAGCTTGGAAGGGTGGGGTAATTCACCCCTCCACTTT. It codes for CASSLEGWGNSPLHF.

In DNA, the CDR3 is TGCGCCAGCAGCCGCTCCGGGACAGGGTTCCGGTCACCCCTCCACTTT. Translation gives CASSRSGTGFRSPLHF. The chain is built from TRBV4-1 and TRBJ1-6; 9 bases fit TRBD1. The CDR3 sequence is 16 residues long. With 4 bases clipped from V and 10 bases from J, the junction kept 11 bases outside the gene matches. Germline CDR1 and CDR2: MGHRA and YSYEKL.

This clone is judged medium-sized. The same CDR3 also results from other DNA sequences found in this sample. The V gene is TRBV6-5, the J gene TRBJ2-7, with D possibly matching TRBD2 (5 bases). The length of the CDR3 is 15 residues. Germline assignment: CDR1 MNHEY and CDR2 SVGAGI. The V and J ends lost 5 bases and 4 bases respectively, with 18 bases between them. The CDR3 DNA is TGTGCCAGCAGTGTCCGAGGGCTTACTAGATACGAGCAGTACTTC. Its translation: CASSVRGLTRYEQYF.

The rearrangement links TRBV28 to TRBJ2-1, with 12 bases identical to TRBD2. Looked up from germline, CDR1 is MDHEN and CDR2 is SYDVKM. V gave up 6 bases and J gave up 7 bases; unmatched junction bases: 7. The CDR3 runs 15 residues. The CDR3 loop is CASSPSGRAGNEQFF. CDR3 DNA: TGTGCCAGCAGCCCTAGCGGGAGGGCCGGTAATGAGCAGTTCTTC. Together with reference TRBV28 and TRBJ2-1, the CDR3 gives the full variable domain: DVKVTQSSRYLVKRTGEKVFLECVQDMDHENMFWYRQDPGLGLRLIYFSYDVKMKEKGDIPEGYSVSREKKERFSLILESASTNQTSMYLCASSPSGRAGNEQFFGPGTRLTVL.

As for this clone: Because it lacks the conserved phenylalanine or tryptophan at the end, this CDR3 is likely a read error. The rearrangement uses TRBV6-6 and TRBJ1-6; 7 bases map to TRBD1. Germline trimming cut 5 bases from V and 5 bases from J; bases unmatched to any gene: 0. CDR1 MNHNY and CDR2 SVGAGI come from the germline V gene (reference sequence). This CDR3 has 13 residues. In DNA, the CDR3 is TGTGCCAGCAGTCAGGGGGATAATTCACCCCTCCACTCT. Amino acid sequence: CASSQGDNSPLHS.

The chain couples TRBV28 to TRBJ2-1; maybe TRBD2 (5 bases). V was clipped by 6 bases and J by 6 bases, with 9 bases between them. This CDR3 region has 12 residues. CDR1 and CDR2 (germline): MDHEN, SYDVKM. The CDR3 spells CASRVGSNEQFF. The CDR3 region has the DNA TGTGCCAGCAGAGTAGGGAGCAATGAGCAGTTCTTC.

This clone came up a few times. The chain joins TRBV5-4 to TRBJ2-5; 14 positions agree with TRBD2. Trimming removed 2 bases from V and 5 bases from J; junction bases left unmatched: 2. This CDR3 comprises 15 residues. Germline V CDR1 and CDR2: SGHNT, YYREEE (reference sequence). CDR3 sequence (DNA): TGTGCCAGCAGCTTTGGACTAGCGGGGGGCGAGACCCAGTACTTC. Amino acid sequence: CASSFGLAGGETQYF.

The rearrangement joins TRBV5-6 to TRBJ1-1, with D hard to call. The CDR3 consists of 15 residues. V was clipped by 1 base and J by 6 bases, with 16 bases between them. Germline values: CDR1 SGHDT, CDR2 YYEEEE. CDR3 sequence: CASSLFGLGIPEAFF. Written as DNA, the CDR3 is TGTGCCAGCAGCTTGTTCGGCTTGGGGATTCCTGAAGCTTTCTTT. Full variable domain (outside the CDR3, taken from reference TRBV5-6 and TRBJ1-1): DAGVTQSPTHLIKTRGQQVTLRCSPKSGHDTVSWYQQALGQGPQFIFQYYEEEERQRGNFPDRFSGHQFPNYSSELNVNALLLGDSALYLCASSLFGLGIPEAFFGQGTRLTVV.

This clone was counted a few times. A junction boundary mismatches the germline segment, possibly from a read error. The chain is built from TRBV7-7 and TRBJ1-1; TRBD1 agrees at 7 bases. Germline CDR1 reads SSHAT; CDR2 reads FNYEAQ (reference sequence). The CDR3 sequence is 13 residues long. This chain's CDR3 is CASSQTGTTEAFF. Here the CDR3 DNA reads TGTGCTAGCAGCCAGACAGGGACCACTGAAGCTTTCTTT.

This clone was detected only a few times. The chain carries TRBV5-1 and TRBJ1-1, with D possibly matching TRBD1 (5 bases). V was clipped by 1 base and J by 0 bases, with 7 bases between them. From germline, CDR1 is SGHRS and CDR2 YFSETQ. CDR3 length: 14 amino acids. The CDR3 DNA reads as TGCGCCAGCAGCTTGTTACAGGTGAACACTGAAGCTTTCTTT. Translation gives CASSLLQVNTEAFF.

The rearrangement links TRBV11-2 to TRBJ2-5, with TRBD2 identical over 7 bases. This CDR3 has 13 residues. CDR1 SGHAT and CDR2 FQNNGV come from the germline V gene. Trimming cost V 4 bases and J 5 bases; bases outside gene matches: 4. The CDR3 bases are TGTGCCAGCAGCTCATGGGGGGGGGAGACCCAGTACTTC. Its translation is CASSSWGGETQYF.

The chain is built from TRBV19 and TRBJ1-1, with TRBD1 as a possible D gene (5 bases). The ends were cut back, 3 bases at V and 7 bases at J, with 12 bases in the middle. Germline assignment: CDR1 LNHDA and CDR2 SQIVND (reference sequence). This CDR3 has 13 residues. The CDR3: CASSIGHSDEAFF. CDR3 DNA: TGTGCCAGTAGTATTGGACATTCCGATGAAGCTTTCTTT. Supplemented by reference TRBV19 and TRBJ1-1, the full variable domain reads DGGITQSPKYLFRKEGQNVTLSCEQNLNHDAMYWYRQDPGQGLRLIYYSQIVNDFQKGDIAEGYSVSREKKESFPLTVTSAQKNPTAFYLCASSIGHSDEAFFGQGTRLTVV.

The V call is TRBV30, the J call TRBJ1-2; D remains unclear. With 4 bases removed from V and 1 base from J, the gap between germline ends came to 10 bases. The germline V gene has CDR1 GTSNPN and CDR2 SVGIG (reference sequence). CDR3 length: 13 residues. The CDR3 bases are TGTGCCTGGACCAGGTCTATTAACTATGGCTACACCTTC. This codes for CAWTRSINYGYTF.

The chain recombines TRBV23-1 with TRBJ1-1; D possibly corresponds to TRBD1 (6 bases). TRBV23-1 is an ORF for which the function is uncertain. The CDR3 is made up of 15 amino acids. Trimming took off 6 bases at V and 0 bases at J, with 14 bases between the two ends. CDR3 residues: CASRRGNRMNTEAFF. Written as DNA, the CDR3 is TGCGCCAGCAGAAGGGGGAATCGAATGAACACTGAAGCTTTCTTT.

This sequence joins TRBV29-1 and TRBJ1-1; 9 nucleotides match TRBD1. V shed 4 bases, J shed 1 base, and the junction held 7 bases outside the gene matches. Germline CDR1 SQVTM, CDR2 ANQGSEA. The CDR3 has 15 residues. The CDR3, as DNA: TGCAGCGTTGTACCCAGGGACAGGGCGAACACTGAAGCTTTCTTT. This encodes CSVVPRDRANTEAFF.

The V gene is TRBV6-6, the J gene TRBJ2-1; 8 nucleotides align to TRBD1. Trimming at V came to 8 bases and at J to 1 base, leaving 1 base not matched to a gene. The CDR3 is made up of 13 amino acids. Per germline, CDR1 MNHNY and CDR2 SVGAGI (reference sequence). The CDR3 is CASGQGSYNEQFF. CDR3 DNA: TGTGCCAGCGGACAGGGTTCCTACAATGAGCAGTTCTTC.

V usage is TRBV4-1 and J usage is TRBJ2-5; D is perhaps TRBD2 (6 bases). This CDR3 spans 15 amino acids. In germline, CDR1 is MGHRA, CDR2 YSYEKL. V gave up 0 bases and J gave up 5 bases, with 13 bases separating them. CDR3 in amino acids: CASSQDPGSRETQYF. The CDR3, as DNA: TGCGCCAGCAGCCAAGACCCCGGGAGCAGGGAGACCCAGTACTTC.

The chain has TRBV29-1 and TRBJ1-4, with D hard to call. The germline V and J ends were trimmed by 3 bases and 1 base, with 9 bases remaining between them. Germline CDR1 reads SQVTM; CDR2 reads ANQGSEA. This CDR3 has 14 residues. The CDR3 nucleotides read TGCAGCGTTGAGTTTGGAGAAACTAATGAAAAACTGTTTTTT. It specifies CSVEFGETNEKLFF.

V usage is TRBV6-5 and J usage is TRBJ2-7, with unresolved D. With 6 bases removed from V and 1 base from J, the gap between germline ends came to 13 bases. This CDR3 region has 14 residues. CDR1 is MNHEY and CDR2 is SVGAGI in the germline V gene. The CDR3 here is CASSQQGRSYEQYF. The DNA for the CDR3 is TGTGCCAGCAGCCAACAAGGACGTTCCTACGAGCAGTACTTC.

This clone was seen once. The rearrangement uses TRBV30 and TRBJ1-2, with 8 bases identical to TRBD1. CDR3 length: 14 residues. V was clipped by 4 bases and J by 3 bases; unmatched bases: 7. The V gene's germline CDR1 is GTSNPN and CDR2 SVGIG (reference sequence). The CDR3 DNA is TGTGCCTGGATTATCAGGGGGCTGGACTATGGCTACACCTTC. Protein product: CAWIIRGLDYGYTF.

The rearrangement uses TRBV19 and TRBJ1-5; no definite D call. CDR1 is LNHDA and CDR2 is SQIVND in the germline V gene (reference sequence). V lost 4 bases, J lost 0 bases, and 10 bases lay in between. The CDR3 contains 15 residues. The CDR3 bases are TGTGCCAGTAGTACCGGTCGAGGTAGCAATCAGCCCCAGCATTTT. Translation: CASSTGRGSNQPQHF.

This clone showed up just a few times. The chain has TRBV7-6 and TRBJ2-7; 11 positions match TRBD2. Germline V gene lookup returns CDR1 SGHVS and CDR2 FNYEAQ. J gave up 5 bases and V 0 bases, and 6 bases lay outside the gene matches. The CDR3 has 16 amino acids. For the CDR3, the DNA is TGTGCCAGCAGCTTAGCGGGTAGCGGGAGGGCCGACGAGCAGTACTTC. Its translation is CASSLAGSGRADEQYF.

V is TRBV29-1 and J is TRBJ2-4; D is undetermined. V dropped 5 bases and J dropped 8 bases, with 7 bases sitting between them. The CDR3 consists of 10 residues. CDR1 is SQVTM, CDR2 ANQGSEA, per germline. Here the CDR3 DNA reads TGCAGCGTTCTCGACGACATTCAGTACTTC. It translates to CSVLDDIQYF.

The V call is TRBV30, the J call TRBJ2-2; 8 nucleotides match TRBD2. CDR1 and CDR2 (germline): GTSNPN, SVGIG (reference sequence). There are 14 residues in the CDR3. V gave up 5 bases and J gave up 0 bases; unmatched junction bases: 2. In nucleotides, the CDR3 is TGTGCCTGGCGGGGGGGCGCGAACACCGGGGAGCTGTTTTTT. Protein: CAWRGGANTGELFF.